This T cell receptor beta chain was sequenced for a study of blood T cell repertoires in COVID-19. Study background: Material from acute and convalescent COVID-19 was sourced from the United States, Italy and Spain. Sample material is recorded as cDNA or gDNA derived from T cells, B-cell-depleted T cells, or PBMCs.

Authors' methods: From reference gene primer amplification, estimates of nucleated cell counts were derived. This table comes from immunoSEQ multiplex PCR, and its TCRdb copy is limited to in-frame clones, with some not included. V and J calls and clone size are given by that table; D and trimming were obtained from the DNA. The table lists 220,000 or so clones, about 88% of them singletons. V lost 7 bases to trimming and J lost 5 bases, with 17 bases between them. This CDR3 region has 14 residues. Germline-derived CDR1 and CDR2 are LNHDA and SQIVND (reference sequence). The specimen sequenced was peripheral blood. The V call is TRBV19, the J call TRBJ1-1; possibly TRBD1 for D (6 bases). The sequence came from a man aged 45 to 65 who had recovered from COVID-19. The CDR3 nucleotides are TGTGCCAGTACGTGGTCAGGGGTCATAACTGAAGCTTTCTTT. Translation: CASTWSGVITEAFF. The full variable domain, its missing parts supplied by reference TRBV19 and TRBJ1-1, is DGGITQSPKYLFRKEGQNVTLSCEQNLNHDAMYWYRQDPGQGLRLIYYSQIVNDFQKGDIAEGYSVSREKKESFPLTVTSAQKNPTAFYLCASTWSGVITEAFFGQGTRLTVV.